A single sample gave rise to the 10 T cell receptor beta chains below, sequenced in a study of identical twins. TCRdb itself ran the 5' RACE reads through MiXCR, one entry per CDR3 protein. In the table there are hundreds of thousands of distinct CDR3 sequences, around 12% of which are singletons. This sample also appeared in a second study, on yellow fever vaccine responses in identical twins.

The sample comprised PBMCs. The source is a woman in her late teens or twenties in good health.

CDR3 region: CASSDLVIFSYNEQFF. CDR3 DNA sequence: TGTGCCAGCAGTGATCTAGTCATTTTTTCATACAATGAGCAGTTCTTC. The chain employs TRBV2 and TRBJ2-1, with D unclear. The germline V gene encodes CDR1 SNHLY and CDR2 FYNNEI. The CDR3 covers 16 residues. Between the trimmed V and J ends, which lost 3 bases and 4 bases, there was a span of 16 bases.

This clonotype was counted between two and nine times. The V gene is TRBV2, the J gene TRBJ1-5; possible D gene TRBD1, 5 bases. The length of the CDR3 is 14 residues. The germline V and J ends were trimmed by 4 bases and 1 base, with 8 bases remaining between them. Germline V lookup: CDR1 SNHLY, CDR2 FYNNEI. The CDR3 DNA reads as TGTGCCAGCAGTGGACAGCAAAGCAATCAGCCCCAGCATTTT. Its protein is CASSGQQSNQPQHF.

This clonotype was picked up a small number of times. J is TRBJ2-5 and V is TRBV4-1; D unclear. CDR1 is MGHRA and CDR2 is YSYEKL in the germline V gene. This CDR3 is built from 12 residues. The ends were cut back, 1 base at V and 3 bases at J, with 3 bases in the middle. The CDR3 reads CASSQGEETQYF. In DNA form, the CDR3 reads TGCGCCAGCAGCCAAGGAGAAGAGACCCAGTACTTC.

This clonotype was counted only a few times. The chain uses TRBV4-1 and TRBJ2-4, with D uncertain. There are 17 residues in the CDR3. Germline V gives CDR1 MGHRA, CDR2 YSYEKL. Deletions cut 1 base from V and 0 bases from J, with 13 bases between. CDR3 sequence (DNA): TGCGCCAGCAGCCAAGGTCCCTCCCTGTTAGCCAAAAACATTCAGTACTTC. Translation: CASSQGPSLLAKNIQYF.

This clonotype appeared a few times. This sequence joins TRBV6-5 and TRBJ2-1; D is perhaps TRBD2 (6 bases). Germline values: CDR1 MNHEY, CDR2 SVGAGI. The length of the CDR3 is 11 residues. Between the trimmed V and J ends, which lost 6 bases and 6 bases, there was a span of 6 bases. The CDR3 nucleotides are TGTGCCAGCAGGACTAGCAATGAGCAGTTCTTC. This sequence encodes CASRTSNEQFF.

This clonotype was observed a handful of times. J is TRBJ2-5 and V is TRBV29-1; D gene ambiguous. CDR3 length: 12 residues. Trimming stripped 7 bases from V and 3 bases from J, with 12 bases between. From germline, CDR1 is SQVTM and CDR2 ANQGSEA. The DNA of the CDR3 is TGCAGCGAAGCGCGGCTGGAAGAGACCCAGTACTTC. Translated: CSEARLEETQYF.

The J gene is TRBJ2-3, the V gene TRBV20-1; possible D gene TRBD2, 7 bases. V shed 3 bases and J shed 1 base, with 17 bases lying between them. CDR1 is DFQATT and CDR2 is SNEGSKA in the germline V gene (reference sequence). The CDR3 length is 16 residues. The CDR3 nucleotides are TGCAGTGCTAGGCCTACGGGGGGCATCCGCACAGATACGCAGTATTTT. Its translation is CSARPTGGIRTDTQYF.

This clonotype has a single count. This chain links TRBV15 with TRBJ2-6; no firm D call. The germline V and J ends were trimmed by 4 bases and 1 base, with 5 bases remaining between them. Germline V gene lookup returns CDR1 LNHNV and CDR2 YYDKDF (reference sequence). The CDR3 loop spans 14 amino acids. The CDR3, as DNA: TGTGCCACCAGCACGGCTTCTGGGGCCAACGTCCTGACTTTC. Translating it yields CATSTASGANVLTF.

CDR3: CASSAQRTGELFF. CDR3 DNA sequence: TGTGCCAGCAGCGCGCAGCGGACCGGGGAGCTGTTTTTT. The V call is TRBV9, the J call TRBJ2-2; D perhaps matches TRBD2 (5 bases). Per germline, CDR1 SGDLS and CDR2 YYNGEE. The CDR3 spans 13 residues. V was clipped by 3 bases and J by 5 bases, with 8 bases between them.

This clonotype showed up many times. The chain is built from TRBV24-1 and TRBJ2-1; TRBD2 aligns across 8 bases. Unmatched junction bases numbered 2, after V lost 4 bases and J lost 7 bases. This CDR3 region has 13 residues. Germline V CDR1 and CDR2: KGHDR, SFDVKD. The CDR3: CATSDRGRNEQFF. The DNA of the CDR3 is TGTGCCACCAGTGACCGCGGGAGGAATGAGCAGTTCTTC.